Below, 5 T cell receptor beta chains from the same sample are listed, as sequenced in a study of technical replicates of blood from four donors. Assay used: immunoSEQ multiplex PCR; TCRdb lists only in-frame clones, some missing. The table has about 99,000 clones, 95% seen once. Sequenced sample: T cells isolated from PBMCs. The source of these receptors is a human donor in good health.

This clone showed up just once. The V and J genes are TRBV9 and TRBJ2-3; 8 positions agree with TRBD2. V shed 4 bases and J 2 bases; nucleotides not matched to a gene: 6. Germline CDR1 is SGDLS and CDR2 is YYNGEE. The CDR3 has 15 residues. CDR3 coding DNA: TGTGCCAGCAGCCAAAGAGCGGGAGTCACAGATACGCAGTATTTT. Amino acids: CASSQRAGVTDTQYF.

This clone was seen once. The genes are TRBV4-1 and TRBJ2-1; TRBD1 aligns across 10 bases. This CDR3 contains 17 residues. The junction had 10 bases not matched to a gene; V was cut back by 3 bases and J by 5 bases. In germline, CDR1 is MGHRA, CDR2 YSYEKL. This CDR3 reads CASSHVGRDRGHNEQFF. The DNA of the CDR3 is TGCGCCAGCAGCCATGTTGGCCGGGACAGGGGCCACAATGAGCAGTTCTTC.

The CDR3 loop reads CASSLVQGLTDTQYF. Written as DNA, the CDR3 is TGTGCCAGCAGTTTAGTCCAGGGCCTCACAGATACGCAGTATTTT. V usage is TRBV27 and J usage is TRBJ2-3; perhaps TRBD1 as D (5 bases). This CDR3 contains 15 residues. Germline CDR1 is MNHEY and CDR2 is SMNVEV (reference sequence). The V end lost 2 bases, the J end lost 2 bases, and 11 bases lay between the germline ends.

In its sample, this clone was seen once. The genes are TRBV5-4 and TRBJ1-1, with a weak D call TRBD1 (5 bases). V was clipped by 4 bases and J by 2 bases, with 12 bases between them. This CDR3 has 14 residues. The germline V gene has CDR1 SGHNT and CDR2 YYREEE (reference sequence). The DNA of the CDR3 is TGTGCCAGCAGCCCGGAGACAGAAAACACTGAAGCTTTCTTT. Translating gives CASSPETENTEAFF.

The rearrangement uses TRBV7-2 and TRBJ2-7; TRBD2 matches 7 bases. CDR3 length equals 15 residues. V gave up 5 bases and J gave up 0 bases; unmatched junction bases: 7. Germline CDR1 and CDR2: SGHTA and FQGNSA. CDR3 in amino acids: CASSPNWDYSYEQYF. As DNA, the CDR3 is TGTGCCAGCAGCCCAAATTGGGACTACTCCTACGAGCAGTACTTC.